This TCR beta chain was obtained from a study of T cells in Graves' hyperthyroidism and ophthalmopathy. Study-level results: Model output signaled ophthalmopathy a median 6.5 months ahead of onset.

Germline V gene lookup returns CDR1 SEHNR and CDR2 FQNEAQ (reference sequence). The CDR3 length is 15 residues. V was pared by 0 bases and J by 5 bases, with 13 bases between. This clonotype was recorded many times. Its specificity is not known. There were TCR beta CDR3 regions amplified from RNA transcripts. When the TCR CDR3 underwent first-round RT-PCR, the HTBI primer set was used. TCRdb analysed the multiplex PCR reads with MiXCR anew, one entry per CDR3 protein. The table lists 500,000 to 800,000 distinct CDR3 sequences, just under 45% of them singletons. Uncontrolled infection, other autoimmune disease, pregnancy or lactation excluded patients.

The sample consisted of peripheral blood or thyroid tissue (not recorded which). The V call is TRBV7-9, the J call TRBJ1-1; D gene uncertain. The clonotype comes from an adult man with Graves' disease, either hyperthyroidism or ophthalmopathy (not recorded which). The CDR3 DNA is TGTGCCAGCAGCTTAGCCTCGGGAGGTGGGACTGAAGCTTTCTTT. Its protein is CASSLASGGGTEAFF.